The 10 T cell receptor beta chains given below trace back to one sample, sequenced in a study of control samples from healthy donors and cancer patients. Assay used: immunoSEQ multiplex PCR; TCRdb lists only in-frame clones, some missing. The sample comprises 150,000 or so clones, 70% to 90% of which are singletons, and roughly 1.7% rests with the top ten. The specimen sequenced was blood. The receptors were sampled from a man aged 18 to 30 in good health.

The rearrangement uses TRBV4-3 and TRBJ2-7; D unresolved. Trimming took 0 bases from V and 6 from J, leaving 15 bases between them. This CDR3 region has 15 residues. Germline assignment: CDR1 LGHNA and CDR2 YSLEER. The CDR3 region is CASSQERLGWREQYF. The CDR3 DNA reads as TGCGCCAGCAGCCAAGAAAGGCTAGGTTGGCGCGAGCAGTACTTC.

The chain employs TRBV9 and TRBJ2-5, with TRBD1 matching 8 bases. CDR3 length: 15 amino acids. V shed 4 bases, J shed 2 bases, and the junction held 7 bases outside the gene matches. Germline V gene lookup returns CDR1 SGDLS and CDR2 YYNGEE. Here the CDR3 reads CASSPWDRLQETQYF. The DNA for the CDR3 is TGTGCCAGCAGCCCGTGGGACAGGCTGCAAGAGACCCAGTACTTC. The full variable domain, with the rest looked up from reference TRBV9 and TRBJ2-5, is DSGVTQTPKHLITATGQRVTLRCSPRSGDLSVYWYQQSLDQGLQFLIQYYNGEERAKGNILERFSAQQFPDLHSELNLSSLELGDSALYFCASSPWDRLQETQYFGPGTRLLVL.

The chain links TRBV7-6 to TRBJ2-1; tentatively, D is TRBD2 (7 bases). V gave up 0 bases and J gave up 6 bases, with 18 bases separating them. CDR3 length: 17 amino acids. Germline assignment: CDR1 SGHVS and CDR2 FNYEAQ. CDR3 amino acids: CASSLAPGGGHGNEQFF. CDR3 nucleotides: TGTGCCAGCAGCTTAGCTCCCGGCGGGGGCCACGGCAATGAGCAGTTCTTC. Supplemented by reference TRBV7-6 and TRBJ2-1, the full variable domain reads GAGVSQSPRYKVTKRGQDVALRCDPISGHVSLYWYRQALGQGPEFLTYFNYEAQQDKSGLPNDRFSAERPEGSISTLTIQRTEQRDSAMYRCASSLAPGGGHGNEQFFGPGTRLTVL.

This clone has just one count. This chain links TRBV28 with TRBJ1-3; 8 bases are a match to TRBD1. Germline-derived CDR1 and CDR2 are MDHEN and SYDVKM. Trimming removed 5 bases from V and 4 bases from J; junction bases left unmatched: 7. The CDR3 consists of 15 residues. The CDR3 DNA is TGTGCCAGCAGTGGAGACAGGGGTAGGGGAAACACCATATATTTT. This translates into CASSGDRGRGNTIYF.

This clone showed up just once. The J gene is TRBJ2-7, the V gene TRBV27; 8 bases line up with TRBD2. V was pared by 5 bases and J by 2 bases, with 8 bases of the junction left unmatched. The CDR3 consists of 15 residues. Per germline, CDR1 MNHEY and CDR2 SMNVEV (reference sequence). CDR3 region: CASSISGGRTYEQYF. The CDR3 DNA is TGTGCCAGCAGTATAAGCGGGGGCCGAACCTACGAGCAGTACTTC.

In this sample, this clone turned up once. V gene TRBV7-2 combines with J gene TRBJ1-5; D is perhaps TRBD1 (5 bases). The CDR3 extends over 17 amino acids. V was shortened by 0 bases and J by 0 bases, with 12 bases between the two germline ends. The germline CDR1 and CDR2 sequences are SGHTA and FQGNSA. CDR3 sequence reads: CASSLAPGANSNQPQHF. In nucleotides, the CDR3 is TGTGCCAGCAGCTTAGCACCCGGGGCTAATAGCAATCAGCCCCAGCATTTT.

The chain couples TRBV5-4 to TRBJ1-2, with D possibly being TRBD1 (5 bases). The CDR3 totals 14 residues. V lost 3 bases and J lost 4, with 13 bases in between. Looked up from germline, CDR1 is SGHNT and CDR2 is YYREEE (reference sequence). The CDR3 nucleotides read TGTGCCAGCAGCTACGGAAGAGGGGCCTATGGCTACACCTTC. This gives the protein CASSYGRGAYGYTF.

This clone showed up just once. The chain uses TRBV7-3 and TRBJ2-3; 13 nucleotides agree with TRBD2. The V and J ends lost 5 bases and 6 bases, in that order; junction bases with no gene match: 5. The CDR3 contains 15 residues. CDR1 and CDR2 (germline): SGHTA, FQGTGA. The CDR3 DNA reads TGTGCCAGCAGCCAACTAGCGGGGGGGCGTGATACGCAGTATTTT. Translating gives CASSQLAGGRDTQYF.

CDR3 residues: CASSLDRLYEQYF. The CDR3 DNA is TGTGCCAGCAGTCTTGACAGGTTATACGAGCAGTACTTC. The J gene is TRBJ2-7, the V gene TRBV28; tentative D call: TRBD1 (6 bases). The CDR3 is 13 residues long. The germline V gene has CDR1 MDHEN and CDR2 SYDVKM. V lost 5 bases and J 4 bases, leaving 12 bases between the germline ends.

This chain links TRBV3-1 (or the pseudogene TRBV3-2) with TRBJ2-3, with D perhaps being TRBD1 or TRBD2 (5 bases each). V dropped 5 bases and J dropped 3 bases, with 15 bases sitting between them. CDR3 length: 15 residues. Germline CDR1 reads LGHDT; CDR2 reads YNNKEL (reference sequence). CDR3 residues: CASSIRGRRTDTQYF. The CDR3 region has the DNA TGTGCCAGCAGCATCCGGGGCCGGCGGACAGATACGCAGTATTTT.